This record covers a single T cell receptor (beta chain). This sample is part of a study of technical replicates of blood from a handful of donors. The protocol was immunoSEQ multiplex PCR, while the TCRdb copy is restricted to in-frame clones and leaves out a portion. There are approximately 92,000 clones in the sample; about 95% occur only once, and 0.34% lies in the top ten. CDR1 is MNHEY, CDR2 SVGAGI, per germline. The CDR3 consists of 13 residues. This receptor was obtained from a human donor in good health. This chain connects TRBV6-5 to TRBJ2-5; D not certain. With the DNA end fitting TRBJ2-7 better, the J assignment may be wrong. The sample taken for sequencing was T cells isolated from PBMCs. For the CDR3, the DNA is TGTGCCAGCAGTTACATTGCGTCCTACGAGCAGTACTTC. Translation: CASSYIASYEQYF.